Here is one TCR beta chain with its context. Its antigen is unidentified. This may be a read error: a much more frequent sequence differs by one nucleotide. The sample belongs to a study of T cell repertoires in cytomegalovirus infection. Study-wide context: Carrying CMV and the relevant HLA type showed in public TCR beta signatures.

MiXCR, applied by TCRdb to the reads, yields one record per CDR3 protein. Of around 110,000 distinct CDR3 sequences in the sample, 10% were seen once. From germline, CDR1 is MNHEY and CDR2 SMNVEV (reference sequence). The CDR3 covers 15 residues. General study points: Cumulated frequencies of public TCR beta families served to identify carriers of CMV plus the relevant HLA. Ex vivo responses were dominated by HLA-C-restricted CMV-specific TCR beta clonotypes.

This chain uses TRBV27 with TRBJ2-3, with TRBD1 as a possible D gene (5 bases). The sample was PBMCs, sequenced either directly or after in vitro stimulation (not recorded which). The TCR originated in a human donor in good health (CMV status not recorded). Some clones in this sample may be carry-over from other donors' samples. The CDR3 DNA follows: TGTGCCAGCAGTTTAAGGCCTATTAGCACAGGTACGCAGTATTTT. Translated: CASSLRPISTGTQYF.